This TCR beta chain was profiled in a study of cytomegalovirus exposure and HLA in healthy donors. Study details: An earlier analysis found roughly 100 million unique TCR beta sequences from around 180 million T cells. Study-wide results and caveats: In a later analysis, across HLA loci, associated TCR counts were highest for DRB1, lowest for HLA-C. An analysis was carried out later, and it reportedly showed fewer N-insertions in an Asian-associated ancestry cluster than the roughly 670-donor mean.

A word on this clone: Its antigen is unknown.

PCR used 60 Vbeta primers and 13 Jbeta primers. Sequenced by immunoSEQ multiplex PCR; TCRdb stores in-frame clones only, minus some. The sample includes more than 85,000 clones, about 13% of them seen just once. CDR3 length equals 13 residues. CDR1 is SNHLY, CDR2 FYNNEI, per germline. With 7 bases removed from V and 1 base from J, the gap between germline ends came to 10 bases. The material sequenced was PBMCs. The clonotype originates from a man aged 35-49 years in good health and CMV-seropositive. The chain uses TRBV2 and TRBJ1-1; D gene uncertain. CDR3 sequence reads: CASNLLRNTEAFF. In DNA, the CDR3 is TGTGCCAGCAACCTGCTTAGGAACACTGAAGCTTTCTTT. The full variable domain, its missing parts supplied by reference TRBV2 and TRBJ1-1, is EPEVTQTPSHQVTQMGQEVILRCVPISNHLYFYWYRQILGQKVEFLVSFYNNEISEKSEIFDDQFSVERPDGSNFTLKIRSTKLEDSAMYFCASNLLRNTEAFFGQGTRLTVV.